This paragraph reports one TCR beta chain. Treatment: approximately 18 received Ad26.COV2.S at low or high dose, single or two shots; several received placebo; per-sample allocation not given. Collection of the samples took place on day 63 after the first injection of vaccine or placebo. The assay was immunoSEQ multiplex PCR, and TCRdb's table has in-frame clones only and misses some. The sample yields about 500,000 clones, about 89% seen once. This sample was taken from a study of Ad26.COV2.S vaccination and SARS-CoV-2 variants. Across the whole study: Ad26.COV2.S, an intramuscular injection, was given once or twice 56 days apart.

Trimming removed 0 bases from V and 2 bases from J, with 10 bases in between. CDR1 is LNHNV and CDR2 is YYDKDF in the germline V gene (reference sequence). This CDR3 has 15 amino acids. The TCR sequence derives from a person aged 18-65 years who received the Ad26.COV2.S COVID-19 vaccine or a placebo. Sequencing used peripheral blood, obtained in a trial of Ad26.COV2.S vaccine versus placebo. The chain joins TRBV15 to TRBJ2-5; D is unclear. CDR3 sequence (DNA): TGTGCCACCAGCAGAGATCAGCGCCATCAAGAGACCCAGTACTTC. It codes for CATSRDQRHQETQYF.